Presented here are 31 T cell receptor beta chains from one specimen sequenced in a study of blood T cell repertoires in COVID-19. Generated by immunoSEQ multiplex PCR, the TCRdb table keeps only in-frame clones and is missing some. The top ten clones hold 5.2% of a sample with a few hundred thousand clones, 75% to 90% of them seen once. The sequencing sample was made of peripheral blood. Receptors originate from a woman between 70 and 85 years old with COVID-19, enrolled during active disease.

The gene calls are TRBV7-2 and TRBJ2-7; 9 bases agree with TRBD2. Germline V gene sequence: CDR1 SGHTA, CDR2 FQGNSA. Germline trimming cut 8 bases from V and 6 bases from J; bases unmatched to any gene: 11. The CDR3 covers 14 residues. The CDR3 coding sequence is TGTGCCAGCCGACTAATAGCGGGAGTCGGCGAGCAGTACTTC. Its translation: CASRLIAGVGEQYF.

The gene calls are TRBV18 and TRBJ2-1, with TRBD2 as a possible D gene (6 bases). The CDR3 is 16 amino acids. V lost 5 bases, J lost 6 bases, and 20 bases lay in between. Per the germline V gene, CDR1 is KGHSH and CDR2 is LQKENI. CDR3 nucleotides: TGTGCCAGCTCATCAAACGCGGCGGGATCTGGCAATGAGCAGTTCTTC. Amino acid sequence: CASSSNAAGSGNEQFF.

The gene calls are TRBV6-5 and TRBJ2-7, with D uncertain. This CDR3 is 14 amino acids long. V lost 6 bases to trimming and J lost 0 bases, with 12 bases between them. The V gene's germline CDR1 is MNHEY and CDR2 SVGAGI. The CDR3 nucleotides are TGTGCCAGCAGAGCCTTAGCTGGCTCCTACGAGCAGTACTTC. It specifies CASRALAGSYEQYF.

This clone was seen just once. This sequence joins TRBV28 and TRBJ1-2; a weak D match, TRBD1 (6 bases). The CDR3 covers 14 residues. V lost 5 bases and J 6 bases, leaving 16 bases between the germline ends. Germline values: CDR1 MDHEN, CDR2 SYDVKM. The CDR3 DNA sequence: TGTGCCAGCAGTCCCCTGAGGGGGATTGATGGCTACACCTTC. Translation: CASSPLRGIDGYTF.

V usage is TRBV7-2 and J usage is TRBJ2-3, with D possibly being TRBD2 (5 bases). Trimming took 0 bases from V and 3 from J, leaving 13 bases between them. CDR1 and CDR2 from the germline V gene are SGHTA and FQGNSA. The CDR3 has 16 amino acids. The CDR3 DNA follows: TGTGCCAGCAGCTTAGCGAGTTTCCCGGGAACAGATACGCAGTATTTT. It translates to CASSLASFPGTDTQYF.

In its sample, this clone was seen once. The rearrangement uses TRBV7-2 and TRBJ2-3, with 13 positions matching TRBD2. In germline, CDR1 is SGHTA, CDR2 FQGNSA. V lost 5 bases to trimming and J lost 3 bases; unmatched junction nucleotides: 8. CDR3 length: 17 amino acids. The CDR3 coding sequence is TGTGCCAGCAGCCTGAGTGGACTAGCGGGAGTTACAGATACGCAGTATTTT. Translating it yields CASSLSGLAGVTDTQYF.

This chain joins TRBV2 and TRBJ1-5; 7 bases are shared with TRBD1. This CDR3 has 13 residues. Per the germline V gene, CDR1 is SNHLY and CDR2 is FYNNEI. J was trimmed by 8 bases and V by 6 bases; bases with no gene match: 7. The CDR3 DNA reads as TGTGCCAGCAGGACAGGGTTCCCCAAGCCCCAGCATTTT. As protein: CASRTGFPKPQHF.

This chain uses TRBV7-2 with TRBJ1-4, with D possibly being TRBD1 (6 bases). Per germline, CDR1 SGHTA and CDR2 FQGNSA. The CDR3 runs 14 residues. The V gene lost 1 base and the J gene lost 7 bases, with 10 bases spanning the gap. For the CDR3, the DNA is TGTGCCAGCAGCTTAGGGCAGGGGAGTGAAAAACTGTTTTTT. Translating gives CASSLGQGSEKLFF.

The chain combines TRBV19 with TRBJ2-7, with 7 bases fitting TRBD1. The CDR3 totals 15 residues. In germline, CDR1 is LNHDA, CDR2 SQIVND (reference sequence). V gave up 3 bases and J gave up 2 bases; unmatched junction bases: 7. The CDR3 reads CASSIMTGKTYEQYF. The CDR3 coding sequence is TGTGCCAGTAGTATCATGACAGGGAAAACCTACGAGCAGTACTTC.

The rearrangement joins TRBV28 to TRBJ2-7; 7 nucleotides agree with TRBD2. V lost 7 bases, J lost 4 bases, and 4 bases stayed unmatched. CDR1 and CDR2 from the germline V gene are MDHEN and SYDVKM. This CDR3 contains 12 residues. The CDR3 protein is CASTSGVYEQYF. For the CDR3, the DNA is TGTGCCAGCACTAGCGGAGTATACGAGCAGTACTTC.

This rearrangement joins TRBV5-1 to TRBJ1-3; unclear D gene. Germline CDR1 SGHRS, CDR2 YFSETQ. Trimming shortened V by 4 bases and J by 0 bases, and 11 bases separated the two germline ends. The CDR3 runs 15 residues. In nucleotides, the CDR3 is TGCGCCAGCAGCCCGAGAGGGTTCTCTGGAAACACCATATATTTT. This sequence encodes CASSPRGFSGNTIYF.

This chain connects TRBV28 to TRBJ1-6; a possible D gene is TRBD1 (6 bases). The V end lost 7 bases, the J end lost 5 bases, and 12 bases lay between the germline ends. The germline V gene encodes CDR1 MDHEN and CDR2 SYDVKM. The CDR3 spans 14 residues. CDR3 DNA sequence: TGTGCCAGCACACAGGGAAATGATAATTCACCCCTCCACTTT. This encodes CASTQGNDNSPLHF.

J is TRBJ1-1 and V is TRBV7-9, with a tentative D call TRBD1 (6 bases). There are 14 residues in the CDR3. CDR1 and CDR2 from the germline V gene are SEHNR and FQNEAQ (reference sequence). The V end was cut by 5 bases, the J end by 1 base, with 11 bases between. The CDR3 region has the DNA TGTGCCAGCAGCCTGACAGGAAAGAACACTGAAGCTTTCTTT. Translation: CASSLTGKNTEAFF.

The J gene is TRBJ2-5, the V gene TRBV7-2; a possible D gene is TRBD2 (5 bases). V lost 4 bases to trimming and J lost 5 bases, with 14 bases between them. The CDR3 contains 14 residues. In germline, CDR1 is SGHTA, CDR2 FQGNSA. CDR3 DNA sequence: TGTGCCAGCAGCTCCTCCGGGGTAGGGGAGACCCAGTACTTC. This sequence encodes CASSSSGVGETQYF. The full variable domain, in which reference TRBV7-2 and TRBJ2-5 provide the parts outside the CDR3, is GAGVSQSPSNKVTEKGKDVELRCDPISGHTALYWYRQSLGQGLEFLIYFQGNSAPDKSGLPSDRFSAERTGGSVSTLTIQRTQQEDSAVYLCASSSSGVGETQYFGPGTRLLVL.

V and J are TRBV19 and TRBJ2-1; TRBD1 might be the D (6 bases). Germline CDR1 LNHDA, CDR2 SQIVND (reference sequence). Between the trimmed V and J ends, which lost 6 bases and 0 bases, there was a span of 12 bases. The CDR3 length is 15 residues. Here the CDR3 reads CASSPGQSSYNEQFF. In nucleotides, the CDR3 is TGTGCCAGTAGCCCCGGACAGAGCTCCTACAATGAGCAGTTCTTC. Full variable domain (missing parts from reference TRBV19 and TRBJ2-1): DGGITQSPKYLFRKEGQNVTLSCEQNLNHDAMYWYRQDPGQGLRLIYYSQIVNDFQKGDIAEGYSVSREKKESFPLTVTSAQKNPTAFYLCASSPGQSSYNEQFFGPGTRLTVL.

The chain recombines TRBV4-1 with TRBJ2-7, with 16 bases matching TRBD2. The J segment lost 5 bases and the V segment lost 3 bases, leaving 4 bases of the junction unmatched. CDR1 is MGHRA and CDR2 is YSYEKL in the germline V gene. CDR3 length: 16 amino acids. Written as DNA, the CDR3 is TGCGCCAGCAGCCAGGGACTAGCGGGAGGGCAAGACGAGCAGTACTTC. Translation: CASSQGLAGGQDEQYF.

This clone showed up just once. This chain joins TRBV5-6 and TRBJ1-2; tentative D call: TRBD1 (5 bases). The germline CDR1 and CDR2 sequences are SGHDT and YYEEEE. The V and J ends lost 0 bases and 6 bases respectively, with 6 bases between them. The CDR3 consists of 12 residues. This chain's CDR3 is CASSLVGDGYTF. The CDR3 coding sequence is TGTGCCAGCAGCTTGGTAGGGGATGGCTACACCTTC.

The genes are TRBV30 and TRBJ1-1; tentative D call: TRBD1 (5 bases). V was trimmed by 5 bases and J by 1 base, leaving 17 bases between them. Germline assignment: CDR1 GTSNPN and CDR2 SVGIG (reference sequence). The CDR3 spans 15 residues. The CDR3 bases are TGTGCCTGGGGGGCTTCAGGGTTCGCGAACACTGAAGCTTTCTTT. Residues: CAWGASGFANTEAFF.

The gene calls are TRBV19 and TRBJ1-3; D may be TRBD1 (6 bases). The CDR3 totals 17 residues. Trimming shortened V by 5 bases and J by 0 bases, and 17 bases separated the two germline ends. Germline V CDR1 and CDR2: LNHDA, SQIVND (reference sequence). The chain's CDR3 is CASSPWAGAPSGNTIYF. In DNA form, the CDR3 reads TGTGCCAGTAGTCCCTGGGCAGGGGCTCCCTCTGGAAACACCATATATTTT.

V usage is TRBV7-2 and J usage is TRBJ1-1; 10 bases agree with TRBD1. The ends lost 0 bases at V and 1 base at J; junction bases unmatched: 2. Per germline, CDR1 SGHTA and CDR2 FQGNSA. The CDR3 is 16 residues long. This CDR3 is CASSLAGTGANTEAFF. CDR3 sequence (DNA): TGTGCCAGCAGCTTAGCGGGGACAGGGGCGAACACTGAAGCTTTCTTT.

This chain uses TRBV29-1 with TRBJ1-1; D call uncertain. CDR1 and CDR2 (germline): SQVTM, ANQGSEA. Trimming shortened V by 6 bases and J by 4 bases, and 9 bases separated the two germline ends. The CDR3 covers 11 residues. The CDR3: CSVQLATEAFF. The DNA of the CDR3 is TGCAGCGTACAATTGGCCACTGAAGCTTTCTTT.

This clone has just one count. The rearrangement links TRBV28 to TRBJ1-2; 9 bases are a match to TRBD1. This CDR3 is 13 amino acids long. Germline trimming cut 5 bases from V and 4 bases from J; bases unmatched to any gene: 2. Germline V lookup: CDR1 MDHEN, CDR2 SYDVKM. The CDR3, as DNA: TGTGCCAGCAGTCCGGGACAGGGCTATGGCTACACCTTC. Amino acid sequence: CASSPGQGYGYTF.

The chain has TRBV6-5 and TRBJ2-3; TRBD1 is a possible D gene (5 bases). The CDR3 is 15 amino acids. V lost 6 bases and J 2 bases, leaving 15 bases between the germline ends. Per germline, CDR1 MNHEY and CDR2 SVGAGI. CDR3 in amino acids: CASSTGREDTDTQYF. As DNA, the CDR3 is TGTGCCAGCAGCACGGGCAGGGAAGACACAGATACGCAGTATTTT.

There are a few counts of this clone. The CDR3 DNA sequence: TGTGCCAGCAGACGGGGACAGAACCAGGATGTTGAAAAACTGTTTTTT. Its translation: CASRRGQNQDVEKLFF. The chain carries TRBV5-5 and TRBJ1-4, with 7 nucleotides matching TRBD1. In germline, CDR1 is SGHKS, CDR2 YYEKEE (reference sequence). The CDR3 has 16 residues. Germline trimming cut 5 bases from V and 7 bases from J; bases unmatched to any gene: 14.

The J gene is TRBJ2-1, the V gene TRBV11-3; 9 bases map to TRBD2. Germline V gene lookup returns CDR1 SGHNT and CDR2 YENEEA. After removal of 0 bases from V and 6 bases from J, the junction contained 6 bases not matched to a gene. CDR3 length equals 16 residues. This CDR3 reads CASSLESSGRGNEQFF. The DNA for the CDR3 is TGTGCCAGCAGCTTAGAGAGTAGCGGGAGAGGCAATGAGCAGTTCTTC.

V and J are TRBV6-2 or TRBV6-3 and TRBJ1-1; D is undetermined. There are 16 residues in the CDR3. Between the trimmed V and J ends, which lost 2 bases and 0 bases, there was a span of 13 bases. Germline CDR1 is MNHEY and CDR2 is SVGEGT. The CDR3 reads CASSYGLEALNTEAFF. The CDR3 nucleotides are TGTGCCAGCAGTTACGGGCTGGAGGCCCTGAACACTGAAGCTTTCTTT.

This chain uses TRBV10-1 with TRBJ2-5; possible D gene TRBD1, 6 bases. Trimming took 5 bases from V and 5 from J, leaving 15 bases between them. This CDR3 contains 14 residues. Germline V lookup: CDR1 WNHNN, CDR2 SYGVQD (reference sequence). This chain's CDR3 is CASSQTGLGETQYF. CDR3 in DNA: TGCGCCAGCAGTCAAACAGGGCTGGGGGAGACCCAGTACTTC.

The chain has TRBV19 and TRBJ1-1; no clear D gene. Germline CDR1 and CDR2: LNHDA and SQIVND (reference sequence). V was pared by 3 bases and J by 4 bases, with 15 bases between. CDR3 length: 15 residues. Here the CDR3 DNA reads TGTGCCAGTAGTATCACGGGTGGAACAACCACTGAAGCTTTCTTT. This translates into CASSITGGTTTEAFF. The entire variable domain, with the rest obtained from reference TRBV19 and TRBJ1-1, is as follows: DGGITQSPKYLFRKEGQNVTLSCEQNLNHDAMYWYRQDPGQGLRLIYYSQIVNDFQKGDIAEGYSVSREKKESFPLTVTSAQKNPTAFYLCASSITGGTTTEAFFGQGTRLTVV.

J is TRBJ2-7 and V is TRBV28; 9 bases fit TRBD2. Looked up from germline, CDR1 is MDHEN and CDR2 is SYDVKM. V lost 5 bases to trimming and J lost 7 bases; unmatched junction nucleotides: 9. The CDR3 has 14 residues. The CDR3 nucleotides are TGTGCCAGCAGTCCCGTAGCGGGAGTGTGGGAGCAGTACTTC. Translating it yields CASSPVAGVWEQYF. Full variable domain (rest looked up from reference TRBV28 and TRBJ2-7): DVKVTQSSRYLVKRTGEKVFLECVQDMDHENMFWYRQDPGLGLRLIYFSYDVKMKEKGDIPEGYSVSREKKERFSLILESASTNQTSMYLCASSPVAGVWEQYFGPGTRLTVT.

The V gene is TRBV3-1 (or the pseudogene TRBV3-2), the J gene TRBJ1-5; 8 bases line up with TRBD1. Trimming at V came to 3 bases and at J to 0 bases, leaving 10 bases not matched to a gene. The CDR3 contains 18 residues. Per germline, CDR1 LGHDT and CDR2 YNNKEL (reference sequence). DNA of the CDR3: TGTGCCAGCAGCCAGTACAGAGGACAGGGCGATAGCAATCAGCCCCAGCATTTT. Its protein is CASSQYRGQGDSNQPQHF.

CDR3 DNA: TGCAGCGCCTCCATTCCAGGGTCTGAAGCTTTCTTT. Translated, it gives CSASIPGSEAFF. This chain links TRBV29-1 with TRBJ1-1; possible D gene TRBD1, 5 bases. Germline V gene sequence: CDR1 SQVTM, CDR2 ANQGSEA. CDR3 length: 12 amino acids. The V gene lost 7 bases and the J gene lost 6 bases, with 15 bases spanning the gap.